The present T cell receptor beta chain was sequenced within a study of T cell repertoires in cytomegalovirus infection. General study results and limits: Predominance within the ex vivo response was attributable to HLA-C-restricted CMV-specific TCR beta clonotypes.

The junction had 5 bases not matched to a gene; V was cut back by 4 bases and J by 5 bases. Germline CDR1 SGHVS, CDR2 FQNEAQ. This CDR3 region has 14 residues. About this clonotype: Its antigen is as yet unknown.

MiXCR, applied by TCRdb to the reads, yields one record per CDR3 protein. The sample consists of 50,000 or so distinct CDR3 sequences, around 20% of them appearing once. This clonotype was obtained from a human donor in good health (CMV status not recorded). Some clones in this sample may be carry-over from other donors' samples. The chain carries TRBV7-8 and TRBJ2-5, with 9 nucleotides matching TRBD1. This specimen was CD8+ T cells from cultured PBMCs, taken from culture after CMV antigen stimulation. The DNA of the CDR3 is TGTGCCAGCAGCTATGGGACAGGGTTTGAGACCCAGTACTTC. Translation gives CASSYGTGFETQYF.